Below, 31 T cell receptor beta chains from the same sample are listed, as sequenced in a study of cytomegalovirus exposure and HLA in healthy donors (dated by TCRdb to 2016 to 2017). Library prep was done by the immunoSEQ multiplex PCR assay. For the multiplex PCR, a mixture combining 60 forward primers for TCR Vbeta segments and 13 reverse primers for TCR Jbeta segments was used. This is the immuneACCESS table as TCRdb keeps it, with only in-frame sequences that have V and J called. A part of the clones is gone; compared with another copy, unresolved V genes explain less than half, and the rest is unexplained. The sample table shows some 99,000 clones, and about 76% are seen once. Around 2.1% of the sample rests with the top ten. Specimen: PBMCs. The receptor set was obtained from a woman between 25 and 40 years old in good health and CMV-seronegative.

This sequence joins TRBV5-1 and TRBJ2-2; TRBD2 matches 12 bases. V was pared by 4 bases and J by 1 base, with 14 bases of the junction left unmatched. CDR3 length: 20 amino acids. Germline V gene sequence: CDR1 SGHRS, CDR2 YFSETQ. The DNA of the CDR3 is TGCGCCAGCAGCAGGAGAGGGACTAGCGGGCAACAAGTGAACACCGGGGAGCTGTTTTTT. Its translation: CASSRRGTSGQQVNTGELFF.

Concerning this clone itself: Within the sample, other DNA sequences also encode this same CDR3. The chain joins TRBV7-7 to TRBJ2-2; 8 bases match TRBD1. V lost 5 bases to trimming and J lost 5 bases; unmatched junction nucleotides: 4. CDR1 and CDR2 from the germline V gene are SSHAT and FNYEAQ (reference sequence). The CDR3 sequence is 14 residues long. Here the CDR3 reads CASSPDRGTGELFF. CDR3 DNA: TGTGCCAGCAGCCCTGACAGGGGAACCGGGGAGCTGTTTTTT.

This rearrangement joins TRBV5-1 to TRBJ1-3; TRBD1 might be the D (5 bases). CDR3 length: 15 amino acids. Trimming took off 1 base at V and 2 bases at J, with 10 bases between the two ends. Germline V lookup: CDR1 SGHRS, CDR2 YFSETQ. This CDR3 reads CASSLITGAGNTIYF. The CDR3 bases are TGCGCCAGCAGCTTGATCACGGGGGCTGGAAACACCATATATTTT.

This clone appeared a single time. The chain has TRBV7-7 and TRBJ1-1, with D unresolved. Trimming took 5 bases from V and 3 from J, leaving 10 bases between them. The CDR3 runs 13 residues. Per germline, CDR1 SSHAT and CDR2 FNYEAQ (reference sequence). CDR3 coding DNA: TGTGCCAGCAGCCGTAGTCAGGACACTGAAGCTTTCTTT. Its protein is CASSRSQDTEAFF.

The rearrangement uses TRBV11-2 and TRBJ2-2; 11 bases line up with TRBD2. V dropped 5 bases and J dropped 8; count of bases not matched to a gene: 4. The CDR3 is 14 residues long. Per germline, CDR1 SGHAT and CDR2 FQNNGV. The CDR3 loop is CASSRGTSGGELFF. CDR3 sequence (DNA): TGTGCCAGCAGCAGAGGGACTAGCGGAGGGGAGCTGTTTTTT.

This clone is labeled as medium-sized. DNA of the CDR3: TGTGCCAGCAGTTATGGTGGGAGGGGGGGGTACGAGCAGTACTTC. Translated, it gives CASSYGGRGGYEQYF. The chain links TRBV6-5 to TRBJ2-7; D might be TRBD2 (7 bases). Germline assignment: CDR1 MNHEY and CDR2 SVGAGI. This CDR3 spans 15 amino acids. V dropped 3 bases and J dropped 4 bases, with 16 bases sitting between them.

The DNA of the CDR3 is TGTGCCAGTAGTATAGTTCGGGGGGACGGCTACACCTTC. Translation gives CASSIVRGDGYTF. The genes are TRBV19 and TRBJ1-2; weak D call: TRBD1 (5 bases). Trimming took 1 base from V and 8 from J, leaving 11 bases between them. Looked up from germline, CDR1 is LNHDA and CDR2 is SQIVND (reference sequence). This CDR3 spans 13 amino acids.

The V and J genes are TRBV5-1 and TRBJ2-2; the D gene is possibly TRBD1 (5 bases). Germline-derived CDR1 and CDR2 are SGHRS and YFSETQ. The V end was cut by 0 bases, the J end by 6 bases, with 9 bases between. The CDR3 loop spans 14 amino acids. The CDR3 DNA is TGCGCCAGCAGCTTGGTGTCAGGGCCCGGGGAGCTGTTTTTT. This translates into CASSLVSGPGELFF. Looking up the rest from reference TRBV5-1 and TRBJ2-2 gives the full variable domain: KAGVTQTPRYLIKTRGQQVTLSCSPISGHRSVSWYQQTPGQGLQFLFEYFSETQRNKGNFPGRFSGRQFSNSRSEMNVSTLELGDSALYLCASSLVSGPGELFFGEGSRLTVL.

The J gene is TRBJ1-4, the V gene TRBV15; D ambiguous. CDR1 is LNHNV, CDR2 YYDKDF, per germline (reference sequence). The CDR3 extends over 14 amino acids. Trimming pared 8 bases from V and 5 bases from J, leaving 15 bases between. The CDR3, as DNA: TGTGCCACCCACAGCGGGTTGTCAAATGAAAAACTGTTTTTT. As protein: CATHSGLSNEKLFF.

This clone appeared a few times. The chain combines TRBV7-8 with TRBJ2-7; D unclear. With 1 base removed from V and 7 bases from J, the gap between germline ends came to 5 bases. Germline CDR1 is SGHVS and CDR2 is FQNEAQ. This CDR3 has 11 amino acids. The CDR3 DNA reads TGTGCCAGCAGCTTAGAGCCAGAGCAGTACTTC. Protein: CASSLEPEQYF. The full variable domain, in which reference TRBV7-8 and TRBJ2-7 provide the parts outside the CDR3, is GAGVSQSPRYKVAKRGQDVALRCDPISGHVSLFWYQQALGQGPEFLTYFQNEAQLDKSGLPSDRFFAERPEGSVSTLKIQRTQQEDSAVYLCASSLEPEQYFGPGTRLTVT.

This chain links TRBV13 with TRBJ2-7, with 7 bases that match TRBD2. The CDR3 consists of 14 residues. Germline V gene sequence: CDR1 PRHDT, CDR2 FYEKMQ (reference sequence). V lost 5 bases to trimming and J lost 6 bases; unmatched junction nucleotides: 10. The CDR3 nucleotides are TGTGCCAGCAGCACCGCTCGCGGGGGTGGCGAGCAGTACTTC. Translated, it gives CASSTARGGGEQYF.

The CDR3 loop reads CASRPLAGEQFF. CDR3 DNA: TGTGCCAGCAGGCCACTAGCGGGAGAGCAGTTCTTC. The rearrangement joins TRBV27 to TRBJ2-1, with TRBD2 matching over 10 bases. This CDR3 region has 12 residues. CDR1 is MNHEY, CDR2 SMNVEV, per germline (reference sequence). V was clipped by 6 bases and J by 10 bases; unmatched bases: 3.

The V gene is TRBV5-1, the J gene TRBJ2-1, with 12 bases identical to TRBD2. Germline CDR1 and CDR2: SGHRS and YFSETQ. This CDR3 is built from 15 residues. The V and J ends lost 0 bases and 8 bases, in that order; junction bases with no gene match: 3. Here the CDR3 DNA reads TGCGCCAGCAGCTTGGGACTAGCGGGAGTAGATGAGCAGTTCTTC. As protein: CASSLGLAGVDEQFF.

This chain links TRBV4-3 with TRBJ1-2; TRBD1 might be the D (6 bases). V was shortened by 7 bases and J by 8 bases, with 20 bases between the two germline ends. CDR1 LGHNA and CDR2 YSLEER come from the germline V gene. This CDR3 contains 14 residues. The chain's CDR3 is CASTSVGGARGYTF. In DNA, the CDR3 is TGCGCCAGCACTTCAGTTGGGGGGGCAAGGGGCTACACCTTC.

The chain links TRBV7-9 to TRBJ2-5, with D possibly matching TRBD2 (6 bases). Germline CDR1 SEHNR, CDR2 FQNEAQ (reference sequence). V dropped 5 bases and J dropped 4 bases, with 14 bases sitting between them. The CDR3 spans 14 residues. For the CDR3, the DNA is TGTGCCAGCAGCCCTGCCGGGACTGCAGAGACCCAGTACTTC. As protein: CASSPAGTAETQYF. The full variable domain, rest sourced from reference TRBV7-9 and TRBJ2-5, is DTGVSQNPRHKITKRGQNVTFRCDPISEHNRLYWYRQTLGQGPEFLTYFQNEAQLEKSRLLSDRFSAERPKGSFSTLEIQRTEQGDSAMYLCASSPAGTAETQYFGPGTRLLVL.

The gene calls are TRBV7-9 and TRBJ2-5; D gene unclear. The CDR3 totals 14 residues. Trimming shortened V by 2 bases and J by 0 bases, and 7 bases separated the two germline ends. CDR1 SEHNR and CDR2 FQNEAQ come from the germline V gene (reference sequence). CDR3 nucleotide sequence: TGTGCCAGCAGCTTACACTTAGACCAAGAGACCCAGTACTTC. This sequence encodes CASSLHLDQETQYF.

This chain links TRBV5-5 with TRBJ2-7, with D maybe TRBD1 (6 bases). The CDR3 runs to 12 residues. The V end was cut by 2 bases, the J end by 4 bases, with 7 bases between. In germline, CDR1 is SGHKS, CDR2 YYEKEE (reference sequence). This CDR3 is CASSLGGYEQYF. Here the CDR3 DNA reads TGTGCCAGCAGCTTAGGGGGATACGAGCAGTACTTC.

The V gene is TRBV19, the J gene TRBJ2-5; D possibly corresponds to TRBD1 (5 bases). This CDR3 is built from 12 residues. Germline V gene lookup returns CDR1 LNHDA and CDR2 SQIVND (reference sequence). V lost 10 bases and J 5 bases, leaving 14 bases between the germline ends. The CDR3 DNA sequence: TGTGCCACCCTCTCCCCAGGGGAGACCCAGTACTTC. Its protein is CATLSPGETQYF.

The chain is built from TRBV2 and TRBJ2-6, with 9 bases fitting TRBD2. V trimming: 2 bases; J trimming: 4 bases; junction bases outside the gene matches: 6. Germline V gene data show CDR1 as SNHLY and CDR2 as FYNNEI. The length of the CDR3 is 17 residues. CDR3 residues: CASSERAGGPGANVLTF. DNA of the CDR3: TGTGCCAGCAGTGAAAGGGCGGGAGGGCCCGGGGCCAACGTCCTGACTTTC.

CDR3 loop: CASSFPDRLTGELFF. The DNA of the CDR3 is TGTGCCAGCAGTTTCCCCGACAGGCTCACCGGGGAGCTGTTTTTT. The genes are TRBV28 and TRBJ2-2, with a possible D match to TRBD1 (6 bases). Germline assignment: CDR1 MDHEN and CDR2 SYDVKM. This CDR3 is 15 amino acids long. With 3 bases removed from V and 4 bases from J, the gap between germline ends came to 12 bases. Variable domain in full (rest from reference TRBV28 and TRBJ2-2): DVKVTQSSRYLVKRTGEKVFLECVQDMDHENMFWYRQDPGLGLRLIYFSYDVKMKEKGDIPEGYSVSREKKERFSLILESASTNQTSMYLCASSFPDRLTGELFFGEGSRLTVL.

The chain couples TRBV19 to TRBJ2-5, with D perhaps matching TRBD2 (6 bases). Trimming left V 3 bases short and J 1 base short, with 12 bases between. The CDR3 spans 15 residues. CDR1 LNHDA and CDR2 SQIVND come from the germline V gene (reference sequence). CDR3 nucleotides: TGTGCCAGTAGTATCCTTGCGGGACCCCAAGAGACCCAGTACTTC. The encoded protein is CASSILAGPQETQYF.

The genes are TRBV9 and TRBJ1-5; TRBD1 aligns across 9 bases. V was clipped by 2 bases and J by 2 bases; unmatched bases: 2. This CDR3 region has 15 residues. Germline V CDR1 and CDR2: SGDLS, YYNGEE. The CDR3 region is CASSVGDRGNQPQHF. CDR3 nucleotide sequence: TGTGCCAGCAGCGTCGGGGACAGGGGCAATCAGCCCCAGCATTTT.

The chain is built from TRBV4-1 and TRBJ1-1; TRBD1 matches 7 bases. V shed 4 bases and J 0 bases; nucleotides not matched to a gene: 5. The V gene's germline CDR1 is MGHRA and CDR2 YSYEKL. The CDR3 is 15 residues long. CDR3 bases: TGCGCCAGCAGCCTCGCGGGGACAGTGAACACTGAAGCTTTCTTT. Translating gives CASSLAGTVNTEAFF.

The CDR3 coding sequence is TGCGCCAGCAGTCAATCGGCTAGCGGGTTGAGCTCCTACAATGAGCAGTTCTTC. The encoded protein is CASSQSASGLSSYNEQFF. The rearrangement joins TRBV23-1 to TRBJ2-1; the match to TRBD2 covers 8 bases. TRBV23-1 is an ORF for which the function is uncertain. This CDR3 comprises 18 residues. V was clipped by 0 bases and J by 0 bases; unmatched bases: 7.

This rearrangement joins TRBV2 to TRBJ2-1, with 7 bases matching TRBD1. Losses at the gene ends were 6 bases for V and 1 base for J; bases not matched to a gene: 9. CDR3 length equals 16 residues. CDR1 is SNHLY and CDR2 is FYNNEI in the germline V gene. The CDR3 loop is CASSGRQGESYNEQFF. The CDR3 DNA follows: TGTGCCAGCAGCGGAAGACAGGGAGAATCCTACAATGAGCAGTTCTTC. The variable domain in full, with the rest retrieved from reference TRBV2 and TRBJ2-1, is EPEVTQTPSHQVTQMGQEVILRCVPISNHLYFYWYRQILGQKVEFLVSFYNNEISEKSEIFDDQFSVERPDGSNFTLKIRSTKLEDSAMYFCASSGRQGESYNEQFFGPGTRLTVL.

CDR3 in amino acids: CASSLELAGNTGELFF. The CDR3 nucleotides are TGTGCCAGCAGCTTAGAACTAGCGGGGAACACCGGGGAGCTGTTTTTT. The J gene is TRBJ2-2, the V gene TRBV13; 9 nucleotides agree with TRBD2. This CDR3 contains 16 residues. Germline CDR1 reads PRHDT; CDR2 reads FYEKMQ (reference sequence). Losses at the gene ends were 1 base for V and 1 base for J; bases not matched to a gene: 1.

V usage is TRBV19 and J usage is TRBJ2-5; D is unclear. The closer fit of TRBJ2-7 to the DNA end suggests the J call may be wrong. Germline lookup yields CDR1 LNHDA and CDR2 SQIVND (reference sequence). The length of the CDR3 is 15 residues. CDR3 sequence (DNA): TGTGCCAGTAGTATAGGGAACGGCGGTCTTTACGAGCAGTACTTC. Amino acid sequence: CASSIGNGGLYEQYF.

The genes are TRBV7-2 and TRBJ1-2; the match to TRBD1 covers 7 bases. CDR3 length equals 13 residues. Germline V lookup: CDR1 SGHTA, CDR2 FQGNSA. Trimming at V came to 4 bases and at J to 3 bases, leaving 2 bases not matched to a gene. The CDR3 loop is CASSYGTDYGYTF. The CDR3 bases are TGTGCCAGCAGCTACGGGACAGACTATGGCTACACCTTC.

The chain carries TRBV28 and TRBJ2-7; 7 nucleotides line up with TRBD2. The V gene end was trimmed by 4 bases and the J gene end by 0 bases; junction bases not matched to a gene: 9. CDR1 and CDR2 (germline): MDHEN, SYDVKM. The CDR3 sequence is 16 residues long. The chain's CDR3 is CASSSILAESSYEQYF. The CDR3 DNA reads TGTGCCAGCAGTTCTATTCTAGCGGAGAGCTCCTACGAGCAGTACTTC.

This chain links TRBV19 with TRBJ2-2, with TRBD1 matching over 8 bases. Per germline, CDR1 LNHDA and CDR2 SQIVND (reference sequence). V lost 5 bases, J lost 4 bases, and 6 bases stayed unmatched. CDR3 length equals 15 residues. Written as DNA, the CDR3 is TGTGCCAGTAGTCCCCGGGACAGGTCCACCGGGGAGCTGTTTTTT. It codes for CASSPRDRSTGELFF. Variable domain in full (rest from reference TRBV19 and TRBJ2-2): DGGITQSPKYLFRKEGQNVTLSCEQNLNHDAMYWYRQDPGQGLRLIYYSQIVNDFQKGDIAEGYSVSREKKESFPLTVTSAQKNPTAFYLCASSPRDRSTGELFFGEGSRLTVL.

V is TRBV25-1 and J is TRBJ2-1; 8 bases line up with TRBD1. CDR3 length: 15 amino acids. The junction had 4 bases not matched to a gene; V was cut back by 1 base and J by 5 bases. The germline V gene encodes CDR1 MGHDK and CDR2 SYGVNS. The CDR3 DNA follows: TGTGCCAGCAGTGAATTGGAGACAGGGGACAATGAGCAGTTCTTC. Encoded protein: CASSELETGDNEQFF.